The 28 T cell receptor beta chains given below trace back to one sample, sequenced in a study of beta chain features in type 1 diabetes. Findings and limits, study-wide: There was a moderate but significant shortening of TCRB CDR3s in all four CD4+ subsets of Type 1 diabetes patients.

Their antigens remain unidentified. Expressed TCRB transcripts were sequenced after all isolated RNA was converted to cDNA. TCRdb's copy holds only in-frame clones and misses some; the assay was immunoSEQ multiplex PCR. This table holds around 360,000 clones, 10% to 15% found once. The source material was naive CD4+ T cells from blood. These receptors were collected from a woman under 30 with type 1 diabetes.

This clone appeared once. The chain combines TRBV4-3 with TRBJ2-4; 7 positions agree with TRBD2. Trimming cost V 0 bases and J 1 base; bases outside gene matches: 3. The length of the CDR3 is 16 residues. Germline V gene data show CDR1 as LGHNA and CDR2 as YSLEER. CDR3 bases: TGCGCCAGCAGCCAAGATTTCGGGGGGGCCAAAAACATTCAGTACTTC. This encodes CASSQDFGGAKNIQYF.

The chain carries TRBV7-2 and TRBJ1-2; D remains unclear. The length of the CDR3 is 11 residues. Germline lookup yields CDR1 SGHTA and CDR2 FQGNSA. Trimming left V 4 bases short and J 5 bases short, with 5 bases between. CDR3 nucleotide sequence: TGTGCCAGCAGCTCGCAGTATGGCTACACCTTC. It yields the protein CASSSQYGYTF.

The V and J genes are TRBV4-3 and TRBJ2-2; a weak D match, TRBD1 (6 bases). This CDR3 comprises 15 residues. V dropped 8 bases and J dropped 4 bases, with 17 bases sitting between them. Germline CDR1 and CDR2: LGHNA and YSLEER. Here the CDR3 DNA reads TGCGCCAGCGCCCTCGCCCTACAGGGCACCGGGGAGCTGTTTTTT. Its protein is CASALALQGTGELFF.

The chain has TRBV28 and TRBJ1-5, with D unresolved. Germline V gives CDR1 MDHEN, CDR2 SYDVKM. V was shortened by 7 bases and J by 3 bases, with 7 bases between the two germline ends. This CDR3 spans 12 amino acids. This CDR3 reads CASTFNNQPQHF. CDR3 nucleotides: TGTGCCAGCACCTTTAACAATCAGCCCCAGCATTTT.

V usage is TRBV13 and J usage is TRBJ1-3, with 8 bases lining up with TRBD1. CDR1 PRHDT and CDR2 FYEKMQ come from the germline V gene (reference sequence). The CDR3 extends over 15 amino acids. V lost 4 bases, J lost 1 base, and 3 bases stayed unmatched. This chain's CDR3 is CASSSDRASGNTIYF. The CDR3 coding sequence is TGTGCCAGCAGCTCGGACAGGGCGTCTGGAAACACCATATATTTT. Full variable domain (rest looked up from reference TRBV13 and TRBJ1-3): AAGVIQSPRHLIKEKRETATLKCYPIPRHDTVYWYQQGPGQDPQFLISFYEKMQSDKGSIPDRFSAQQFSDYHSELNMSSLELGDSALYFCASSSDRASGNTIYFGEGSWLTVV.

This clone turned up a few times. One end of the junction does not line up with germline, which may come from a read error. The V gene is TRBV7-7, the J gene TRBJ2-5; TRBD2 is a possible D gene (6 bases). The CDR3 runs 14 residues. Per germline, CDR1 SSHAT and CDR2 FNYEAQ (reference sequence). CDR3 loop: CASSLTGGGETQYF. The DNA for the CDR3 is TGTGCTAGCAGCTTAACCGGGGGTGGGGAGACCCAGTACTTC.

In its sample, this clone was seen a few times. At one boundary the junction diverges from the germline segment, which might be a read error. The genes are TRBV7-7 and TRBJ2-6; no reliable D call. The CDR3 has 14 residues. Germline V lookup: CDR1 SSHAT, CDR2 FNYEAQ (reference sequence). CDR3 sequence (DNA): TGTGCTAGCAGCCCCCAAGCGGGGGCCAACGTCCTGACTTTC. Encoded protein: CASSPQAGANVLTF.

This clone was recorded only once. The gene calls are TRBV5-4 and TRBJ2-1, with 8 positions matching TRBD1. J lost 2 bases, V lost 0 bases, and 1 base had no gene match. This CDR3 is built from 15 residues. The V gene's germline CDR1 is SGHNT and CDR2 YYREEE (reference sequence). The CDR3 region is CASSLDRGTYNEQFF. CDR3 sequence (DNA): TGTGCCAGCAGCTTGGACAGGGGGACCTACAATGAGCAGTTCTTC.

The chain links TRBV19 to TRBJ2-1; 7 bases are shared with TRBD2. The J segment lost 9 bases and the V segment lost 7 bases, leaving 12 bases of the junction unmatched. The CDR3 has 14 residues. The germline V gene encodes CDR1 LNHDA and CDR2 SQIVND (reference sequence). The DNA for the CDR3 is TGTGCCAGTACCATACCGGGAGGCAGGAGTGAGCAGTTCTTC. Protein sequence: CASTIPGGRSEQFF.

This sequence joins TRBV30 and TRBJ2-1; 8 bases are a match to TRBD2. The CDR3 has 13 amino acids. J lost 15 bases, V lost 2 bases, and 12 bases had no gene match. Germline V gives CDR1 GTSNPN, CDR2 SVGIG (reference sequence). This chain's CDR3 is CAWSYPGGRVSFF. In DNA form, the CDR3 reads TGTGCCTGGAGTTACCCGGGAGGGCGGGTATCGTTCTTC. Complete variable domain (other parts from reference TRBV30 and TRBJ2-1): SQTIHQWPATLVQPVGSPLSLECTVEGTSNPNLYWYRQAAGRGLQLLFYSVGIGQISSEVPQNLSASRPQDRQFILSSKKLLLSDSGFYLCAWSYPGGRVSFFGPGTRLTVL.

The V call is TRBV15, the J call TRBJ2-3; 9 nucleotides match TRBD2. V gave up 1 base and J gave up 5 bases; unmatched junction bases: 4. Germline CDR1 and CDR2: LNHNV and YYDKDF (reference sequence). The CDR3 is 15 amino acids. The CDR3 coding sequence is TGTGCCACCAGCAGAGGCGGGGGGGTTCAAGATACGCAGTATTTT. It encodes CATSRGGGVQDTQYF.

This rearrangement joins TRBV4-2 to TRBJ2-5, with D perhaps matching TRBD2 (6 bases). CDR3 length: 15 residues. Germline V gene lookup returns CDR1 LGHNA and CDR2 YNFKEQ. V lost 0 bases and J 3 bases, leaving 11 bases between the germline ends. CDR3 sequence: CASSQEPGAKETQYF. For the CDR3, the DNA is TGTGCCAGCAGCCAAGAGCCGGGAGCCAAAGAGACCCAGTACTTC.

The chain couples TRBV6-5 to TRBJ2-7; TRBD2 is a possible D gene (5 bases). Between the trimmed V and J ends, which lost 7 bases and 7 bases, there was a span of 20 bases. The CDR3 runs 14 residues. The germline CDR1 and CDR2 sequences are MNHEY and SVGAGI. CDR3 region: CASTSPGIRREQYF. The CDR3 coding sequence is TGTGCCAGCACCTCACCGGGGATCCGAAGGGAGCAGTACTTC.

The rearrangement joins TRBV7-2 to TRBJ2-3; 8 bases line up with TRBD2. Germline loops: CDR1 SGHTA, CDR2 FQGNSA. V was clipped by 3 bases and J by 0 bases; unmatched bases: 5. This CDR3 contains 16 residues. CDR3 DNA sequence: TGTGCCAGCAGCTTCATGTCGGGAGGGAGCACAGATACGCAGTATTTT. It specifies CASSFMSGGSTDTQYF.

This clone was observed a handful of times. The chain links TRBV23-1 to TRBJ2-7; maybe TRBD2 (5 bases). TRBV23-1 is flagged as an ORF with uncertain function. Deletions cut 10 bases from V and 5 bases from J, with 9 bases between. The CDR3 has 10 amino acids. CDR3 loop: CATSRDEQYF. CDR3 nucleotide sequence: TGCGCCACCTCGAGGGACGAGCAGTACTTC.

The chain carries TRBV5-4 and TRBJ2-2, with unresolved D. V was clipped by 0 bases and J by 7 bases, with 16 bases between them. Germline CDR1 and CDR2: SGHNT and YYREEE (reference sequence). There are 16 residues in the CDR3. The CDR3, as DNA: TGTGCCAGCAGCTTGGGCACTCCACCAGGAATCGGGGAGCTGTTTTTT. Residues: CASSLGTPPGIGELFF.

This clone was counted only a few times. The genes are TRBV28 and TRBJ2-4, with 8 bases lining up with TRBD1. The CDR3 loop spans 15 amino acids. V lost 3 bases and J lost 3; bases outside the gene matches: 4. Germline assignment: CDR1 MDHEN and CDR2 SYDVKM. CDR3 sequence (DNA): TGTGCCAGCAGTTTTGCGGACAGGGTCAAAAACATTCAGTACTTC. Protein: CASSFADRVKNIQYF.

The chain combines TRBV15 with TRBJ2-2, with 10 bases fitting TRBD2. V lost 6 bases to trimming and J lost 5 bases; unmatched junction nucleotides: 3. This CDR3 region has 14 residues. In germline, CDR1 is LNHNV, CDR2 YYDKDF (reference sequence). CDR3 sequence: CATRSGLATGELFF. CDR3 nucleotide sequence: TGTGCCACCAGGTCGGGACTAGCGACCGGGGAGCTGTTTTTT.

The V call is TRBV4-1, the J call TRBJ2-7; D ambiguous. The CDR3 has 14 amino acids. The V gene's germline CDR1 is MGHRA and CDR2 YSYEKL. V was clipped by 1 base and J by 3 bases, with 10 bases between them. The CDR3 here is CASSQGQVFYEQYF. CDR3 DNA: TGCGCCAGCAGCCAAGGCCAGGTTTTCTACGAGCAGTACTTC.

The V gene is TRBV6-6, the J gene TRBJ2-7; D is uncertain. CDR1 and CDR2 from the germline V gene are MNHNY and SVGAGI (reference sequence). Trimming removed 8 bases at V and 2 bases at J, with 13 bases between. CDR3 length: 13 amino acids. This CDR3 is CASLDPSPYEQYF. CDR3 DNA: TGTGCCAGCCTAGACCCAAGCCCCTACGAGCAGTACTTC.

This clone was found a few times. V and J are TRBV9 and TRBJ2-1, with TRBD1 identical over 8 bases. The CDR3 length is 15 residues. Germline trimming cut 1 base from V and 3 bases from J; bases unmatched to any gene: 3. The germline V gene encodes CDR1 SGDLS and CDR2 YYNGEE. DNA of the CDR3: TGTGCCAGCAGCGTACAGGGGGCATTCTACAATGAGCAGTTCTTC. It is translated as CASSVQGAFYNEQFF. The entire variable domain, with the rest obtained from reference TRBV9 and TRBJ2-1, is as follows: DSGVTQTPKHLITATGQRVTLRCSPRSGDLSVYWYQQSLDQGLQFLIQYYNGEERAKGNILERFSAQQFPDLHSELNLSSLELGDSALYFCASSVQGAFYNEQFFGPGTRLTVL.

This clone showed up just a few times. This CDR3 is CASSQGNRWTPLGANVLTF. The CDR3 region has the DNA TGTGCCAGCAGCCAAGGAAACAGGTGGACCCCTTTAGGGGCCAACGTCCTGACTTTC. The chain recombines TRBV14 with TRBJ2-6; TRBD1 is a possible D gene (5 bases). The CDR3 totals 19 residues. The ends were cut back, 1 base at V and 4 bases at J, with 20 bases in the middle. Germline CDR1 SGHDN, CDR2 FVKESK.

CDR3 nucleotide sequence: TGTGCCAGCAGGATGACAGCCTCCTACGAGCAGTACTTC. Protein: CASRMTASYEQYF. The rearrangement links TRBV5-6 to TRBJ2-7; the D gene is possibly TRBD1 (5 bases). This CDR3 spans 13 amino acids. V gave up 5 bases and J gave up 0 bases, with 9 bases separating them. Per germline, CDR1 SGHDT and CDR2 YYEEEE.

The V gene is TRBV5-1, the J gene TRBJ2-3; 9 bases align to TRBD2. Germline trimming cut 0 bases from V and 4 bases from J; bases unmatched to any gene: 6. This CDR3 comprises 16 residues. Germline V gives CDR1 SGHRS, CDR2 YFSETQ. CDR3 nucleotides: TGCGCCAGCAGCTTGGATAGCGGGGGCGTCGCAGATACGCAGTATTTT. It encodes CASSLDSGGVADTQYF.

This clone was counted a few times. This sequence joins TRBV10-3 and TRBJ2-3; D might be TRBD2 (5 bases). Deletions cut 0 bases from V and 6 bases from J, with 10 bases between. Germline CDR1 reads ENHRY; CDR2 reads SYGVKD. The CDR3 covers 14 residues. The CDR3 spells CAISESRGGDTQYF. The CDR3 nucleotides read TGTGCCATCAGTGAGTCTCGGGGTGGCGATACGCAGTATTTT.

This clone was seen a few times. The CDR3 loop is CASMEGRYEQYF. Written as DNA, the CDR3 is TGTGCCAGCATGGAGGGGAGGTACGAGCAGTACTTC. The V call is TRBV28, the J call TRBJ2-7; tentative D call: TRBD2 (6 bases). Germline values: CDR1 MDHEN, CDR2 SYDVKM. This CDR3 comprises 12 residues. V shed 7 bases and J shed 4 bases, with 11 bases lying between them.

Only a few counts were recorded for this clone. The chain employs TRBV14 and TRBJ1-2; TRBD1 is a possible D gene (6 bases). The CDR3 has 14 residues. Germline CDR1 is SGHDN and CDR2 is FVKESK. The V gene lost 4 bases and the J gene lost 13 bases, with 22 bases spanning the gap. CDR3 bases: TGTGCCAGCAGCCGCCAGGCTTTTGGACAGCCATCCACCTTC. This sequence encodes CASSRQAFGQPSTF.

The CDR3 sequence is CAWLTYGTQYF. CDR3 DNA sequence: TGTGCCTGGCTGACATACGGGACCCAGTACTTC. The chain uses TRBV30 and TRBJ2-5; D not resolved. The V gene lost 5 bases and the J gene lost 7 bases, with 11 bases spanning the gap. The CDR3 covers 11 residues. Germline V gene sequence: CDR1 GTSNPN, CDR2 SVGIG (reference sequence).